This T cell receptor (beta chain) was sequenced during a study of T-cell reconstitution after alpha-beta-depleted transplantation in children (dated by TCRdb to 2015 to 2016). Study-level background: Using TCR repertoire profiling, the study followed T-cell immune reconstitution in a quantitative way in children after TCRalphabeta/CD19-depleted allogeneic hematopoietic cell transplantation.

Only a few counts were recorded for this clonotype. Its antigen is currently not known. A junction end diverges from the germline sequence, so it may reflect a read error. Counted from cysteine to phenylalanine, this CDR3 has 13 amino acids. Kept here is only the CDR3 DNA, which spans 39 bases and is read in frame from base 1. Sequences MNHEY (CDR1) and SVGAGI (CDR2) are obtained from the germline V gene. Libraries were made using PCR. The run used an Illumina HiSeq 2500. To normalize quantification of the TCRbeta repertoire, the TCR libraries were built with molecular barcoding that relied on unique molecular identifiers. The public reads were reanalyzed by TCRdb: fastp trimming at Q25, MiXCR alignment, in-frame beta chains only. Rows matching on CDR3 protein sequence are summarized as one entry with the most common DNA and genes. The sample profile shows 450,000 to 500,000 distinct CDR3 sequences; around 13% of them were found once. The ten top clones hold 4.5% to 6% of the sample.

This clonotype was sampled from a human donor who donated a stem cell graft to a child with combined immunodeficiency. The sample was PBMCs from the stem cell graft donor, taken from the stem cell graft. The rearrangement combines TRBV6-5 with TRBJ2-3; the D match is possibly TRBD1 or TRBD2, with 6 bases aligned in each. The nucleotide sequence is TGTGCCAGCAGTCACCGAGGGGGGACGTGGGTACATTTT. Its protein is CASSHRGGTWVHF.